This record concerns one TCR beta chain sequence. The sample is drawn from a study of cytomegalovirus exposure and HLA in healthy donors. Assay: immunoSEQ multiplex PCR; the TCRdb copy retains only in-frame clones and omits some. Of 100,000 to 130,000 clones listed, about 94% are singletons. Sequenced input: PBMCs. The sequence derives from a woman under 30 in good health and CMV-seronegative.

CDR3 coding DNA: TGTGCCAGCAGCTTCCGCAGATACACCGGGGAGCTGTTTTTT. Residues: CASSFRRYTGELFF. V usage is TRBV7-3 and J usage is TRBJ2-2; D remains ambiguous. The CDR3 covers 14 residues. The germline gives CDR1 SGHTA, CDR2 FQGTGA. V was clipped by 3 bases and J by 3 bases, with 8 bases between them.